The rows below give T cell receptor beta chains drawn from one sample of a study of T cell responses to AZD1222 COVID-19 vaccine. The method was immunoSEQ multiplex PCR; TCRdb's version includes in-frame clones alone and lacks a portion of them. Here the sample spans roughly 120,000 clones, more than 80% being singletons. The sample consisted of peripheral blood, taken 28 days after the second AZD1222 dose. The receptors were sampled from an adult who received the AZD1222 COVID-19 vaccine. Each CDR3 is given with its conserved first and last residue. Fields, in order: V gene, clone size, D gene, CDR3 protein. D genes are given only for firm matches. Some rows mark clone size as missing; the rest say once, few, many or name a class of expanded clone.

v_gene: TRBV3-1/TRBV3-2
abundance: -
d_gene: -
CDR3aa: CASSQAGPAEQYF

v_gene: TRBV28
abundance: once
d_gene: TRBD1
CDR3aa: CASRKGAGYGYTF

v_gene: TRBV28
abundance: -
d_gene: TRBD1
CDR3aa: CASSTDRGQYSNQPQHF

v_gene: TRBV3-1/TRBV3-2
abundance: -
d_gene: TRBD1
CDR3aa: CASSQDKRWDRQTSTDTQYF

v_gene: TRBV28
abundance: -
d_gene: -
CDR3aa: CATGRGRNEKLFF

v_gene: TRBV30
abundance: -
d_gene: TRBD1
CDR3aa: CAWEAGGFGYGYTF

v_gene: TRBV20-1
abundance: -
d_gene: TRBD1
CDR3aa: CSASQPLDRADTQYF

v_gene: TRBV5-1
abundance: -
d_gene: -
CDR3aa: CASSLGYGNTIYF

v_gene: TRBV7-8
abundance: -
d_gene: -
CDR3aa: CASSPARTDNEQFF

v_gene: TRBV9
abundance: -
d_gene: TRBD1
CDR3aa: CASSVGTGIFGQPQHF

v_gene: TRBV24-1
abundance: -
d_gene: TRBD1
CDR3aa: CATSDPDRGLDNEQFF

v_gene: TRBV30
abundance: -
d_gene: TRBD1
CDR3aa: CALDRATGELFF

v_gene: TRBV5-1
abundance: -
d_gene: -
CDR3aa: CASSLGQAANTGELFF

v_gene: TRBV30
abundance: few
d_gene: -
CDR3aa: CAWSVTRASNYGYTF

v_gene: TRBV30
abundance: -
d_gene: -
CDR3aa: CAWSDSYNSPLHF

v_gene: TRBV29-1
abundance: -
d_gene: -
CDR3aa: CSARGSYNSPLHF